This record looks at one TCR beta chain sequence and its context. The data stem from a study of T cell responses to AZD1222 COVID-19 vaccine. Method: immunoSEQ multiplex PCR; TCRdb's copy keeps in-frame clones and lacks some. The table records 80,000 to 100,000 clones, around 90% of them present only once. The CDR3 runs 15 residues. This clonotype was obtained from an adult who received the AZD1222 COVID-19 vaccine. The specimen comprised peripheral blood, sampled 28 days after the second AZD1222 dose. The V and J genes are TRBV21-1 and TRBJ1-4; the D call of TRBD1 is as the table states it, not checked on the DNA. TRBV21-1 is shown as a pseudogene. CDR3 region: CASSIRQGRNEKLFF. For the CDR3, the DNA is TGTGCCAGCAGCATACGACAGGGTCGTAATGAAAAACTGTTTTTT.